These 29 T cell receptor beta chains were sequenced from one sample in a study of Graves' ophthalmopathy and Graves' hyperthyroidism. The authors amplified TCR beta CDR3 regions from RNA transcripts. First-round RT-PCR employed HTBI primers, with a second-round multiplex PCR after it. TCRdb re-analysed the multiplex PCR reads in MiXCR, keeping a single row per CDR3 protein. The data show about 1.1 million distinct CDR3 sequences, less than 45% seen once. Sample: peripheral blood or thyroid tissue (not recorded which). Receptors were obtained from an adult man with Graves' hyperthyroidism.

The J gene is TRBJ2-7, the V gene TRBV20-1, with D perhaps TRBD1 (5 bases). The germline gives CDR1 DFQATT, CDR2 SNEGSKA (reference sequence). The V and J ends lost 4 bases and 4 bases respectively, with 17 bases between them. The CDR3 extends over 14 amino acids. The CDR3, as DNA: TGCAGTGCTACTAAAGACAGTACATTTTACGAGCAGTACTTC. Its translation is CSATKDSTFYEQYF.

This clonotype was seen ten or more times. The V call is TRBV10-2, the J call TRBJ1-1; 8 nucleotides align to TRBD1. Germline-derived CDR1 and CDR2 are WSHSY and SAAADI. The CDR3 extends over 13 amino acids. V lost 8 bases and J lost 5; bases outside the gene matches: 7. CDR3 sequence: CASGNRGTTEAFF. The CDR3 DNA sequence: TGCGCCAGCGGTAACAGGGGGACGACTGAAGCTTTCTTT.

This chain joins TRBV6-2 or TRBV6-3 and TRBJ2-5; TRBD2 aligns across 12 bases. This CDR3 has 13 amino acids. Germline assignment: CDR1 MNHEY and CDR2 SVGEGT. V dropped 4 bases and J dropped 13; count of bases not matched to a gene: 7. For the CDR3, the DNA is TGTGCCAGCAGTTCTAACGAGGGACTAGCGGGGTACTTC. It yields the protein CASSSNEGLAGYF.

This clonotype was observed at least ten times. The V call is TRBV7-2, the J call TRBJ1-2; D unresolved. The CDR3 sequence is 18 residues long. CDR1 SGHTA and CDR2 FQGNSA come from the germline V gene. V dropped 2 bases and J dropped 2 bases, with 21 bases sitting between them. The CDR3 sequence: CASSLLKASSLYNYGYTF. Here the CDR3 DNA reads TGTGCCAGCAGCTTACTCAAGGCGAGCAGCCTCTACAACTATGGCTACACCTTC.

This clonotype came up a few times. The CDR3 nucleotides read TGTGCCAGCAGCCCTAGCGGGAGGAGCTCCTACGAGCAGTACTTC. This translates into CASSPSGRSSYEQYF. The chain is built from TRBV7-3 and TRBJ2-7, with 11 bases matching TRBD2. The CDR3 sequence is 15 residues long. The junction had 3 bases not matched to a gene; V was cut back by 5 bases and J by 0 bases. CDR1 is SGHTA and CDR2 is FQGTGA in the germline V gene.

This clonotype occurred many times. Germline is not matched at one junction end, which may reflect a read error. The V and J genes are TRBV5-1 and TRBJ1-3; no firm D call. The CDR3 runs to 14 residues. The V gene's germline CDR1 is SGHRS and CDR2 YFSETQ. The CDR3 reads CASSLGISGNTIYF. CDR3 DNA sequence: TGTGCCAGCAGCTTAGGCATCTCTGGAAACACCATATATTTT.

This clonotype was counted a single time. This may be a read error, as it is one base from a much larger clone. The rearrangement uses TRBV7-2 and TRBJ2-7; tentative D call: TRBD2 (6 bases). The CDR3 is made up of 14 amino acids. Germline V gene sequence: CDR1 SGHTA, CDR2 FQGNSA. CDR3 DNA: TGTGTCAGCAGCTTAGACCCGGGGGTCTACGAGCAGTACTTC. Translating it yields CVSSLDPGVYEQYF.

J is TRBJ2-5 and V is TRBV2; D possibly uses TRBD1 or TRBD2 (6 bases each). Germline V gives CDR1 SNHLY, CDR2 FYNNEI. V gave up 3 bases and J gave up 2 bases, with 16 bases separating them. This CDR3 has 16 amino acids. Here the CDR3 reads CASSEGGIGDQETQYF. DNA for the CDR3: TGTGCCAGCAGTGAGGGGGGCATTGGTGATCAAGAGACCCAGTACTTC.

This clonotype was counted once. The chain uses TRBV9 and TRBJ2-5; D not certain. V was cut by 6 bases and J by 6 bases, with 18 bases left in between. Germline V lookup: CDR1 SGDLS, CDR2 YYNGEE. This CDR3 is built from 14 residues. The CDR3 region is CASTYRPGVQTQYF. The DNA for the CDR3 is TGTGCCAGCACCTACCGGCCCGGAGTCCAGACCCAGTACTTC.

This clonotype was found many times. The V and J genes are TRBV4-2 and TRBJ1-1; D call uncertain. V shed 0 bases and J shed 7 bases, with 9 bases lying between them. Germline CDR1 reads LGHNA; CDR2 reads YNFKEQ. The CDR3 is made up of 13 amino acids. The CDR3 nucleotides are TGTGCCAGCAGCCAAGACCTCGGGCTTGAAGCTTTCTTT. Translation gives CASSQDLGLEAFF.

With respect to this clonotype: This could be a read error, since a much larger clone is one nucleotide away. The V gene is TRBV7-2, the J gene TRBJ2-2; D not resolved. Deletions cut 3 bases from V and 0 bases from J, with 11 bases between. CDR1 SGHTA and CDR2 FQGNSA come from the germline V gene. The CDR3 sequence is 16 residues long. The CDR3 DNA is TGTGCCAGCAGCTTTCCCCGGTGGGCGAACACCGGGGAGCTGTTTTTT. Amino acids: CASSFPRWANTGELFF.

The chain links TRBV5-1 to TRBJ2-7; D possibly corresponds to TRBD1 (6 bases). Germline lookup yields CDR1 SGHRS and CDR2 YFSETQ. The germline V and J ends were trimmed by 0 bases and 2 bases, with 12 bases remaining between them. CDR3 length: 15 amino acids. The CDR3 protein is CASSLGQANTYEQYF. The DNA of the CDR3 is TGCGCCAGCAGCTTGGGACAGGCTAACACCTACGAGCAGTACTTC.

The gene calls are TRBV29-1 and TRBJ1-1; no firm D call. This CDR3 contains 9 residues. The V gene's germline CDR1 is SQVTM and CDR2 ANQGSEA. The V end was cut by 5 bases, the J end by 6 bases, with 4 bases between. The CDR3 sequence: CSVWSEAFF. The CDR3 DNA follows: TGCAGCGTTTGGTCTGAAGCTTTCTTT.

This clonotype was found many times. The rearrangement links TRBV7-2 to TRBJ1-1; D is uncertain. The length of the CDR3 is 19 residues. Trimming pared 3 bases from V and 5 bases from J, leaving 28 bases between. Germline V gene sequence: CDR1 SGHTA, CDR2 FQGNSA. CDR3 region: CASSFSSWVKGSHDTEAFF. The CDR3 region has the DNA TGTGCCAGCAGCTTTTCGTCGTGGGTAAAAGGGAGCCATGATACTGAAGCTTTCTTT.

The chain employs TRBV12-3 or TRBV12-4 and TRBJ2-5; 10 positions match TRBD2. V was clipped by 6 bases and J by 5 bases; unmatched bases: 15. The CDR3 totals 17 residues. CDR3 region: CASSLRASGRIRETQYF. The CDR3 DNA sequence: TGTGCCAGCAGCTTACGGGCTAGCGGGAGAATAAGGGAGACCCAGTACTTC.

On this clonotype: This may come from a read error, since a much larger clone is one base off. V and J are TRBV19 and TRBJ1-3, with TRBD1 matching 9 bases. J lost 0 bases, V lost 11 bases, and 14 bases had no gene match. The CDR3 consists of 17 residues. Germline CDR1 is LNHDA and CDR2 is SQIVND (reference sequence). In DNA, the CDR3 is TGTGCCGCTCATCATACACAGGGGGCTGACTCTGGAAACACCATATATTTT. This codes for CAAHHTQGADSGNTIYF.

This clonotype has more than one count but fewer than ten. The J gene is TRBJ1-5, the V gene TRBV7-9; D possibly corresponds to TRBD1 (6 bases). CDR1 and CDR2 from the germline V gene are SEHNR and FQNEAQ (reference sequence). With 4 bases removed from V and 11 bases from J, the gap between germline ends came to 18 bases. This CDR3 spans 14 amino acids. In DNA, the CDR3 is TGTGCCAGCAGCTATACAGGGTACCAAGAGACCCAGCATTTT. Translating it yields CASSYTGYQETQHF.

V and J are TRBV25-1 and TRBJ1-2; possibly TRBD1 for D (5 bases). Between the trimmed V and J ends, which lost 8 bases and 2 bases, there was a span of 24 bases. The CDR3 runs 17 residues. Germline loops: CDR1 MGHDK, CDR2 SYGVNS. CDR3 coding DNA: TGTGCCAGCTCCGACAGCCCTGACTCCTCTTCCAACTATGGCTACACCTTC. Protein: CASSDSPDSSSNYGYTF.

The rearrangement uses TRBV10-3 and TRBJ1-4; TRBD1 aligns across 8 bases. Germline V gene lookup returns CDR1 ENHRY and CDR2 SYGVKD. The CDR3 covers 16 residues. With V trimmed by 6 bases and J by 7 bases, 13 bases remained unmatched. This chain's CDR3 is CAISSAQGAGGEKLFF. The CDR3 coding sequence is TGTGCCATCAGCTCCGCGCAGGGGGCTGGGGGTGAAAAACTGTTTTTT.

The count of this clonotype is one. This may stem from a read error, because a much larger clone lies one nucleotide away. The chain joins TRBV9 to TRBJ2-5; 11 nucleotides agree with TRBD2. Trimming removed 0 bases from V and 3 bases from J; junction bases left unmatched: 1. Germline values: CDR1 SGDLS, CDR2 YYNGEE. CDR3 size: 15 residues. The CDR3 loop reads CASSVETSGEETQYF. Written as DNA, the CDR3 is TGTGCCAGCAGCGTAGAGACTAGCGGGGAAGAGACCCAGTACTTC. Looking up the rest from reference TRBV9 and TRBJ2-5 gives the full variable domain: DSGVTQTPKHLITATGQRVTLRCSPRSGDLSVYWYQQSLDQGLQFLIQYYNGEERAKGNILERFSAQQFPDLHSELNLSSLELGDSALYFCASSVETSGEETQYFGPGTRLLVL.

The table lists this clonotype with many counts. The CDR3 DNA reads as TGCAGCGTTGCGCCCGTCGACTCCCATGAGGGGGCGATATGGACCGGGGAGCTGTTTTTT. This sequence encodes CSVAPVDSHEGAIWTGELFF. The chain is built from TRBV29-1 and TRBJ2-2, with TRBD1 identical over 7 bases. The CDR3 consists of 20 residues. Germline values: CDR1 SQVTM, CDR2 ANQGSEA. The J segment lost 5 bases and the V segment lost 4 bases, leaving 25 bases of the junction unmatched.

Ten or more counts support this clonotype. This chain links TRBV6-1 with TRBJ1-2; 7 bases are shared with TRBD1. J lost 2 bases, V lost 3 bases, and 6 bases had no gene match. CDR1 is MNHNS and CDR2 is SASEGT in the germline V gene. CDR3 length: 15 residues. CDR3 sequence reads: CASSESNRGNYGYTF. Written as DNA, the CDR3 is TGTGCCAGCAGTGAGTCAAACAGGGGAAACTATGGCTACACCTTC.

As regards this clonotype: This may be a read error, as it is one base from a much larger clone. The rearrangement links TRBV5-1 to TRBJ2-7, with TRBD1 matching 9 bases. The J segment lost 9 bases and the V segment lost 2 bases, leaving 15 bases of the junction unmatched. The germline V gene encodes CDR1 SGHRS and CDR2 YFSETQ. CDR3 length: 16 residues. CDR3 bases: TGCGCCAGCAGCTTCGCCGCGGACAGGGGTCTATTCGTGCAGTACTTC. It codes for CASSFAADRGLFVQYF.

The chain combines TRBV15 with TRBJ1-4; weak D call: TRBD1 (5 bases). CDR3 length equals 16 residues. The germline V gene has CDR1 LNHNV and CDR2 YYDKDF (reference sequence). With 5 bases removed from V and 1 base from J, the gap between germline ends came to 14 bases. The chain's CDR3 is CATSGGVGRTNEKLFF. The CDR3 DNA reads TGTGCCACCAGCGGAGGGGTAGGGAGAACTAATGAAAAACTGTTTTTT.

This clonotype was seen a few times. The chain employs TRBV12-3 or TRBV12-4 and TRBJ1-5; TRBD1 matches at 7 bases. The CDR3 consists of 15 residues. V lost 3 bases to trimming and J lost 6 bases; unmatched junction nucleotides: 8. CDR3 sequence reads: CASSFWAQGVQPQHF. The CDR3 coding sequence is TGTGCCAGCAGTTTTTGGGCCCAGGGGGTTCAGCCCCAGCATTTT.

J is TRBJ2-7 and V is TRBV12-3 or TRBV12-4, with 7 bases that match TRBD1. This CDR3 is built from 17 residues. The ends lost 6 bases at V and 2 bases at J; junction bases unmatched: 16. The CDR3 DNA reads as TGTGCCAGCAGCAAAAGATTTGGGACAGCGACACCCTACGAGCAGTACTTC. Amino acid sequence: CASSKRFGTATPYEQYF.

This chain's CDR3 is CASSRGLGENEQYF. For the CDR3, the DNA is TGTGCCAGCAGCCGAGGGTTGGGGGAAAACGAGCAGTACTTC. The V call is TRBV7-2, the J call TRBJ2-7; the D call may be TRBD1 or TRBD2 (5 bases each). Per germline, CDR1 SGHTA and CDR2 FQGNSA. The CDR3 contains 14 residues. V lost 5 bases and J lost 5, with 16 bases in between.

The sample holds many counts of this clonotype. V is TRBV20-1 and J is TRBJ2-7; D unclear. The CDR3 sequence is 12 residues long. Trimming removed 6 bases from V and 2 bases from J, with 11 bases in between. Germline assignment: CDR1 DFQATT and CDR2 SNEGSKA (reference sequence). CDR3 bases: TGCAGTGCGAGACGAGGCCCCTACGAGCAGTACTTC. It translates to CSARRGPYEQYF.

On this clonotype: A much larger clone differs from this one at a single base, so this may be a read error. This is likely a read error, given that the CDR3 carries no conserved phenylalanine or tryptophan at its end. The V call is TRBV20-1, the J call TRBJ1-1, with D tentatively TRBD1 (6 bases). The CDR3 covers 11 residues. Germline-derived CDR1 and CDR2 are DFQATT and SNEGSKA (reference sequence). V was shortened by 5 bases and J by 11 bases, with 15 bases between the two germline ends. CDR3 nucleotide sequence: TGCAGTGCTTCAGTTGGGGGGCTGGCTTTCTCT. Its translation: CSASVGGLAFS.